The 31 T cell receptor beta chains presented below share a single source sample, sequenced in a study of tumor-infiltrating lymphocytes in primary liver carcinoma. From 500 ng total RNA, TCR beta cDNA was generated with a primer in the constant region. What produced the TCR beta libraries was three nested multiplex PCR rounds using slightly modified ARM-PCR. Investigators reported that the first two PCR rounds, at 10 to 11 cycles each, used TRBV1-TRBV30 forward primers with a C-beta reverse primer. Via MiXCR, TCRdb re-called the multiplex PCR reads, giving one row per CDR3 protein. The sample lists hundreds of thousands of distinct CDR3 sequences; 50% to 60% were seen once. It was unsorted whole blood that yielded blood RNA, and germline DNA was also extracted. Input material: peripheral blood. The receptors were sampled from a young woman with primary liver carcinoma and hepatitis B virus infection.

In regard to this clonotype: This may be a read error, as it is one base from a much larger clone. This CDR3 fails to terminate in the conserved phenylalanine or tryptophan, so it likely reflects a read error. The chain is built from TRBV6-5 and TRBJ1-1, with D uncertain. The V gene lost 2 bases and the J gene lost 1 base, with 8 bases spanning the gap. The germline gives CDR1 MNHEY, CDR2 SVGAGI. The CDR3 length is 14 residues. The CDR3, as DNA: TGTGCCAGCAGTTACAATCGGGGGAACACTGAAGCTTTCTCT. It is translated as CASSYNRGNTEAFS.

This clonotype was observed at least ten times. This chain links TRBV6-5 with TRBJ1-1; D is unresolved. With 5 bases removed from V and 0 bases from J, the gap between germline ends came to 10 bases. The CDR3 consists of 14 residues. The germline V gene has CDR1 MNHEY and CDR2 SVGAGI. The CDR3 loop reads CASSPQVMNTEAFF. The CDR3 bases are TGTGCCAGCAGTCCCCAGGTCATGAACACTGAAGCTTTCTTT.

The V call is TRBV29-1, the J call TRBJ2-1; a possible D gene is TRBD2 (5 bases). The germline V gene encodes CDR1 SQVTM and CDR2 ANQGSEA. V shed 7 bases and J shed 8 bases, with 27 bases lying between them. This CDR3 contains 16 residues. The CDR3 DNA follows: TGCAGCGGATCGGGTGCCGGGTGGAGGCCCCCAGATGAGCAGTTCTTC. This codes for CSGSGAGWRPPDEQFF.

The rearrangement links TRBV6-6 to TRBJ1-5; D unclear. V dropped 4 bases and J dropped 5 bases, with 12 bases sitting between them. Germline CDR1 MNHNY, CDR2 SVGAGI (reference sequence). The CDR3 consists of 14 residues. DNA for the CDR3: TGTGCCAGCAGTTCCAGAGCAGACCATCAGCCCCAGCATTTT. Translation: CASSSRADHQPQHF.

Of note for this clonotype: The conserved phenylalanine or tryptophan is not found at the CDR3 terminus, so this likely reflects a read error. The CDR3 DNA sequence: TGTGCCAGCGCAGACGGAGGGGATCAGTACCTC. Protein: CASADGGDQYL. The chain has TRBV11-3 and TRBJ2-7, with a weak D call TRBD2 (6 bases). The CDR3 has 11 amino acids. Germline V gene sequence: CDR1 SGHNT, CDR2 YENEEA. V lost 8 bases to trimming and J lost 10 bases, with 15 bases between them.

Of note for this clonotype: The junction departs from the called germline gene at one end, perhaps through a read error. The rearrangement uses TRBV6-2 or TRBV6-3 and TRBJ2-6; possibly TRBD2 for D (6 bases). Germline V CDR1 and CDR2: MNHEY, SVGEGT. The CDR3 length is 15 residues. The CDR3 bases are TGTGTCAGCAGAACCGGGAGCTCTGGGGCCAACGTCCTGACTTTC. The encoded protein is CVSRTGSSGANVLTF.

V is TRBV11-2 and J is TRBJ2-7; 9 positions agree with TRBD2. The V segment lost 3 bases and the J segment 7 bases; nucleotides outside the gene matches: 16. Germline V gene data show CDR1 as SGHAT and CDR2 as FQNNGV. The CDR3 covers 17 residues. CDR3 nucleotide sequence: TGTGCCAGCAGCTTCGTCCCGGGACTAGCTGGATGTCGAGAGCAGTACTTC. It yields the protein CASSFVPGLAGCREQYF.

Ten or more counts support this clonotype. The rearrangement links TRBV5-1 to TRBJ2-1, with TRBD2 matching 7 bases. Germline assignment: CDR1 SGHRS and CDR2 YFSETQ. The ends lost 2 bases at V and 8 bases at J; junction bases unmatched: 7. The CDR3 consists of 14 residues. The CDR3 sequence is CASSFGRAFDEQFF. The CDR3 region has the DNA TGCGCCAGCAGCTTTGGGAGGGCATTCGATGAGCAGTTCTTC.

This clonotype was seen at least ten times. The genes are TRBV6-5 and TRBJ1-1; TRBD1 matches at 8 bases. V gave up 6 bases and J gave up 1 base; unmatched junction bases: 4. Germline CDR1 and CDR2: MNHEY and SVGAGI. This CDR3 is 14 amino acids long. The CDR3 here is CASRPGGENTEAFF. DNA of the CDR3: TGTGCCAGCAGGCCAGGGGGCGAGAACACTGAAGCTTTCTTT.

This clonotype was seen more than once but under ten times. Given a much more abundant clone one base away, this may be a read error. The chain has TRBV29-1 and TRBJ2-2; the D gene is possibly TRBD2 (5 bases). The CDR3 loop spans 12 amino acids. Germline CDR1 reads SQVTM; CDR2 reads ANQGSEA. This CDR3 reads CSVEDALGELLF. The CDR3 DNA follows: TGCAGCGTTGAAGACGCTCTTGGGGAGCTGTTATTT.

With respect to this clonotype: As the CDR3 is not closed by the conserved phenylalanine or tryptophan, this likely results from a read error. V gene TRBV6-5 combines with J gene TRBJ2-2; D tentatively reads TRBD1 or TRBD2 (5 bases each). The V end lost 7 bases, the J end lost 6 bases, and 9 bases lay between the germline ends. The germline gives CDR1 MNHEY, CDR2 SVGAGI. The CDR3 spans 12 residues. Here the CDR3 reads CASMGVSGELFI. DNA of the CDR3: TGTGCCAGCATGGGGGTTTCCGGGGAGCTGTTTATT.

In this sample, this clonotype turned up once. The V gene is TRBV6-1, the J gene TRBJ2-5; 7 nucleotides match TRBD2. Germline V gene sequence: CDR1 MNHNS, CDR2 SASEGT. V shed 6 bases and J 5 bases; nucleotides not matched to a gene: 18. The length of the CDR3 is 17 residues. The CDR3 bases are TGTGCCAGCAGCCCCCAGGAGGGAGGGAGGCGGATGGAGACCCAGTACTTC. Translated, it gives CASSPQEGGRRMETQYF.

This sequence joins TRBV11-2 and TRBJ2-3, with 8 bases that match TRBD2. This CDR3 is built from 17 residues. With V trimmed by 8 bases and J by 2 bases, 15 bases remained unmatched. Germline V gene sequence: CDR1 SGHAT, CDR2 FQNNGV. CDR3 in DNA: TGTGCCAGCGACCATCGAGGGAGCGGGGGCCTCACAGATACGCAGTATTTT. Translated, it gives CASDHRGSGGLTDTQYF.

In its sample, this clonotype was seen many times. This sequence joins TRBV6-1 and TRBJ2-2; D not certain. The V and J ends lost 3 bases and 7 bases respectively, with 9 bases between them. Per the germline V gene, CDR1 is MNHNS and CDR2 is SASEGT. The CDR3 covers 13 residues. This CDR3 reads CASSDLPGGELFF. The CDR3, as DNA: TGTGCCAGCAGTGACCTCCCAGGCGGGGAGCTGTTTTTT.

This rearrangement joins TRBV10-2 to TRBJ2-1, with 11 bases matching TRBD2. Looked up from germline, CDR1 is WSHSY and CDR2 is SAAADI. Trimming took 10 bases from V and 9 from J; bases not matched to a gene: 14. The CDR3 loop spans 15 amino acids. The CDR3 protein is CATILAGGPGSEQFF. The CDR3 DNA sequence: TGCGCCACCATCTTAGCGGGAGGGCCCGGGTCTGAGCAGTTCTTC.

This clonotype has ten or more counts. The J gene is TRBJ2-7, the V gene TRBV12-3 or TRBV12-4, with D unclear. The CDR3 totals 12 residues. The V end lost 8 bases, the J end lost 3 bases, and 11 bases lay between the germline ends. CDR3 nucleotide sequence: TGTGCCAGCCGGAGAAGAGACTACGAGCAGTACTTC. Protein product: CASRRRDYEQYF.

This clonotype was counted only a few times. The CDR3 sequence: CASSDPGLAGGYNEQFF. In DNA, the CDR3 is TGTGCCAGCAGTGACCCGGGTCTAGCGGGAGGGTACAATGAGCAGTTCTTC. V usage is TRBV12-3 or TRBV12-4 and J usage is TRBJ2-1, with TRBD2 identical over 12 bases. After removal of 5 bases from V and 4 bases from J, the junction contained 9 bases not matched to a gene. The CDR3 extends over 17 amino acids.

On this clonotype itself: An end of the junction does not agree with germline; a read error may underlie this. This rearrangement joins TRBV4-3 to TRBJ1-2; D remains unclear. The CDR3 consists of 16 residues. Germline V gene data show CDR1 as LGHNA and CDR2 as YSLEER. CDR3 loop: CANSQDTRPEYYGYTF. Written as DNA, the CDR3 is TGCGCCAACAGCCAAGACACCCGACCCGAGTACTATGGCTACACCTTC.

Worth noting for this clonotype: A much larger clone sits a single nucleotide away, making a read error possible. The chain links TRBV29-1 to TRBJ1-2, with TRBD1 identical over 7 bases. The CDR3 has 12 amino acids. Germline values: CDR1 SQVTM, CDR2 ANQGSEA. DNA of the CDR3: TGCAGCTCGACAGGGACTAACTATGGCCACACCTTC. It encodes CSSTGTNYGHTF.

The chain recombines TRBV30 with TRBJ1-3, with D unclear. CDR1 GTSNPN and CDR2 SVGIG come from the germline V gene (reference sequence). The CDR3 totals 13 residues. Trimming pared 0 bases from V and 0 bases from J, leaving 3 bases between. CDR3 sequence: CAWSVRSGNTIYF. CDR3 DNA sequence: TGTGCCTGGAGTGTCCGCTCTGGAAACACCATATATTTT.

With respect to this clonotype: The junction departs from germline at one end; a sequencing error may be responsible. This chain connects TRBV6-6 to TRBJ2-2, with D uncertain. This CDR3 spans 13 amino acids. The germline V gene has CDR1 MNHNY and CDR2 SVGAGI (reference sequence). The CDR3 loop reads CTSSSSYTGELFF. The CDR3 DNA is TGTACCAGCAGTTCATCATACACCGGGGAGCTGTTTTTT.

A remark on this clonotype: With a much larger clone just one base away, this may be a read error. The chain employs TRBV6-5 and TRBJ2-7; D possibly matches TRBD1 or TRBD2 (6 bases each). The CDR3 is 17 amino acids. From germline, CDR1 is MNHEY and CDR2 SVGAGI. In DNA form, the CDR3 reads TGTGGCAGCAGTTACTCGTCGGGGGCGGGGAGCTCCTACGAGCAGTACTTC. Translation gives CGSSYSSGAGSSYEQYF.

Concerning this clonotype: One junction end disagrees with the germline gene, perhaps due to a read error. The V and J genes are TRBV6-6 and TRBJ1-3; no reliable D call. The CDR3 runs 13 residues. Looked up from germline, CDR1 is MNHNY and CDR2 is SVGAGI (reference sequence). CDR3 loop: CTCGWARGNAIYF. CDR3 bases: TGTACCTGTGGGTGGGCTCGTGGAAACGCCATATATTTT.

Note on this clonotype: Its ends do not fully match the called genes, so a read error is possible. The genes are TRBV12-3 or TRBV12-4 and TRBJ2-3; D remains unclear. This CDR3 is 11 amino acids long. CDR3 loop: CASSIADTHYF. The CDR3 bases are TGTGCCAGCAGTATTGCCGATACGCACTATTTT.

In regard to this clonotype: One end of the junction is discordant with germline, which a read error may explain. The V call is TRBV11-2, the J call TRBJ1-6; TRBD1 aligns across 9 bases. CDR1 and CDR2 (germline): SGHAT, FQNNGV. This CDR3 comprises 14 residues. CDR3 loop: CASSPLGQGAPHHF. For the CDR3, the DNA is TGTGCCAGCAGCCCACTGGGACAGGGTGCACCCCACCACTTT.

This chain links TRBV14 with TRBJ2-1; D may be TRBD1 (5 bases). The CDR3 is 15 amino acids. The germline CDR1 and CDR2 sequences are SGHDN and FVKESK. The germline V and J ends were trimmed by 4 bases and 6 bases, with 16 bases remaining between them. The CDR3 sequence is CASSPGSPGANEQFF. In DNA, the CDR3 is TGTGCCAGCAGCCCCGGATCTCCTGGGGCCAATGAGCAGTTCTTC.

In the case of this clonotype: The junction shows a germline mismatch at one end, possibly a read error. The rearrangement links TRBV11-2 to TRBJ2-4; the match to TRBD2 covers 7 bases. Germline values: CDR1 SGHAT, CDR2 FQNNGV. CDR3 length: 18 residues. CDR3 in amino acids: CVSTHPPLLGGYKNIQYF. The CDR3 region has the DNA TGTGTCAGCACCCACCCCCCTCTGCTGGGAGGGTACAAAAACATTCAGTACTTC.

In regard to this clonotype: A much larger clone differs from this one at a single base, so this may be a read error. The CDR3 end shows no conserved phenylalanine or tryptophan, and so a read error is likely. This chain links TRBV6-2 or TRBV6-3 with TRBJ1-1; 9 bases are shared with TRBD1. This CDR3 has 13 residues. The ends lost 7 bases at V and 4 bases at J; junction bases unmatched: 4. Germline loops: CDR1 MNHEY, CDR2 SVGEGT. The CDR3 sequence is CASKKTGGTEAFY. CDR3 coding DNA: TGTGCCAGCAAAAAGACAGGGGGCACTGAAGCTTTCTAT.

This clonotype has a single count. The rearrangement joins TRBV28 to TRBJ2-7, with unresolved D. Germline-derived CDR1 and CDR2 are MDHEN and SYDVKM. The CDR3 sequence is 13 residues long. Trimming pared 3 bases from V and 4 bases from J, leaving 10 bases between. CDR3: CASSFQNPYEQYF. The CDR3 region has the DNA TGTGCCAGCAGTTTCCAGAACCCTTACGAGCAGTACTTC.

Comment on this clonotype: Its ends do not fully match the called genes, so a read error is possible. The DNA of the CDR3 is TGTGCCAGCAGTTTCCGGGGAAGACTGTCTTTT. Translated: CASSFRGRLSF. V and J are TRBV12-3 or TRBV12-4 and TRBJ1-4; no firm D call. This CDR3 has 11 residues.

Comments on this clonotype: A much larger clone sits a single nucleotide away, making a read error possible. The V call is TRBV4-1, the J call TRBJ2-1; 7 positions match TRBD1. This CDR3 has 18 residues. Germline V gene sequence: CDR1 MGHRA, CDR2 YSYEKL. CDR3 amino acids: CARSQGPRTGSSYNEQFF. The DNA for the CDR3 is TGCGCCAGGAGCCAGGGCCCCCGGACAGGCAGCTCCTACAATGAGCAGTTCTTC.